These 23 T cell receptor beta chains originate from one sample sequenced in a study of molecular identifiers for immune sequencing clone quantification. TCRdb recomputed calls from the PCR reads with MiXCR, one row per CDR3 protein. The data hold 300,000 to 400,000 distinct CDR3 sequences, with 24% observed a single time. The sample was naive CD8+ T cells from blood, with Jurkat cell RNA spiked in. Described subset: FACS-sorted CD8+CD4-CCR7+CD45RA+ naive T cells. The receptor source for this set is a human donor in good health. Some libraries in this study had Jurkat cell RNA spiked in.

On this clonotype: A much larger clonotype is one base distant, so this may be a read error. The chain couples TRBV29-1 to TRBJ2-2, with no clear D. CDR1 and CDR2 from the germline V gene are SQVTM and ANQGSEA. This CDR3 contains 13 residues. Written as DNA, the CDR3 is TGCGGCGTTGAAGGCCAAAACACCGGGGAGCTGTTTTTT. Protein product: CGVEGQNTGELFF.

This clonotype was detected many times. The V and J genes are TRBV4-3 and TRBJ2-7; TRBD2 matches 7 bases. The V segment lost 0 bases and the J segment 4 bases; nucleotides outside the gene matches: 6. The CDR3 is 15 residues long. Germline V gene sequence: CDR1 LGHNA, CDR2 YSLEER. CDR3 loop: CASSQDIAGAYEQYF. In DNA form, the CDR3 reads TGCGCCAGCAGCCAAGATATTGCGGGAGCTTACGAGCAGTACTTC.

This sequence joins TRBV6-5 and TRBJ2-1, with TRBD2 matching 7 bases. Trimming cost V 5 bases and J 2 bases; bases outside gene matches: 9. Germline CDR1 reads MNHEY; CDR2 reads SVGAGI. This CDR3 contains 16 residues. This CDR3 reads CASSPESGGAYNEQFF. The CDR3 DNA reads TGTGCCAGCAGTCCGGAGAGTGGGGGGGCCTACAATGAGCAGTTCTTC.

With regard to this clonotype: This may arise from a read error, as a much more abundant clone is one base away. No conserved phenylalanine or tryptophan ends this CDR3, so it is likely a read error. V and J are TRBV13 and TRBJ2-4; possibly TRBD1 for D (5 bases). Germline V CDR1 and CDR2: PRHDT, FYEKMQ (reference sequence). V was clipped by 5 bases and J by 1 base, with 12 bases between them. The CDR3 sequence is 15 residues long. CDR3 loop: CASSPTDSAKNIQYL. The CDR3 nucleotides are TGTGCCAGCAGCCCCACTGACAGTGCCAAAAACATTCAGTACCTC.

This clonotype was counted only a few times. The rearrangement joins TRBV12-3 or TRBV12-4 to TRBJ1-2; D gene unclear. The V and J ends lost 6 bases and 3 bases respectively, with 11 bases between them. This CDR3 has 13 amino acids. CDR3 DNA: TGTGCCAGCAGATCTTTGGATTACTATGGCTACACCTTC. Protein sequence: CASRSLDYYGYTF.

This clonotype was seen more than once but under ten times. This CDR3 reads CASSYPTGFIALNTEAFF. In DNA, the CDR3 is TGTGCCAGCAGTTACCCGACAGGATTCATAGCATTGAACACTGAAGCTTTCTTT. The V call is TRBV6-2 or TRBV6-3, the J call TRBJ1-1, with D maybe TRBD1 (6 bases). The germline V gene has CDR1 MNHEY and CDR2 SVGEGT. The CDR3 consists of 18 residues. The germline V and J ends were trimmed by 2 bases and 0 bases, with 19 bases remaining between them.

In its sample, this clonotype was seen a few times. The chain is built from TRBV20-1 and TRBJ2-7, with D perhaps matching TRBD1 or TRBD2 (5 bases each). Trimming took 3 bases from V and 0 from J, leaving 12 bases between them. The CDR3 covers 14 residues. Per germline, CDR1 DFQATT and CDR2 SNEGSKA (reference sequence). The CDR3 is CSARDSDSSYEQYF. Written as DNA, the CDR3 is TGCAGTGCTAGGGATAGCGACAGCTCCTACGAGCAGTACTTC.

The chain uses TRBV24-1 and TRBJ1-1; the D gene is possibly TRBD1 (5 bases). V dropped 9 bases and J dropped 3 bases, with 13 bases sitting between them. CDR3 length: 13 amino acids. The germline CDR1 and CDR2 sequences are KGHDR and SFDVKD. Here the CDR3 DNA reads TGTGCCACCGCAAGGGGATTAGACACTGAAGCTTTCTTT. Protein: CATARGLDTEAFF.

This clonotype was seen at least ten times. The rearrangement links TRBV6-1 to TRBJ2-7; no clear D gene. Germline V CDR1 and CDR2: MNHNS, SASEGT. This CDR3 has 10 amino acids. V was clipped by 8 bases and J by 2 bases, with 4 bases between them. CDR3 DNA sequence: TGTGCCAGCGGAGCCTACGAGCAGTACTTC. Translation: CASGAYEQYF.

Points on this clonotype: One end of the junction does not line up with germline, which may come from a read error. The V gene is TRBV25-1, the J gene TRBJ1-1, with 7 bases that match TRBD1. The CDR3 is 14 residues long. Germline V gives CDR1 MGHDK, CDR2 SYGVNS. CDR3: CASSKYRGSTEAFF. CDR3 in DNA: TGTGCCAGCAGTAAATACAGGGGAAGCACTGAAGCTTTCTTT. Full variable domain (outside the CDR3, taken from reference TRBV25-1 and TRBJ1-1): EADIYQTPRYLVIGTGKKITLECSQTMGHDKMYWYQQDPGMELHLIHYSYGVNSTEKGDLSSESTVSRIRTEHFPLTLESARPSHTSQYLCASSKYRGSTEAFFGQGTRLTVV.

The rearrangement links TRBV19 to TRBJ2-7, with TRBD2 matching 12 bases. V lost 4 bases to trimming and J lost 3 bases; unmatched junction nucleotides: 10. CDR1 and CDR2 from the germline V gene are LNHDA and SQIVND (reference sequence). There are 17 residues in the CDR3. In nucleotides, the CDR3 is TGTGCCAGTAGTAGAGGACTAGCGGGGCCCAGCTACTACGAGCAGTACTTC. Protein: CASSRGLAGPSYYEQYF.

This clonotype was detected many times. The V and J genes are TRBV7-8 and TRBJ2-3; TRBD1 or TRBD2 may be the D gene (5 bases each). V was shortened by 5 bases and J by 1 base, with 16 bases between the two germline ends. The CDR3 length is 16 residues. Germline V gives CDR1 SGHVS, CDR2 FQNEAQ. Here the CDR3 DNA reads TGTGCCAGCAGCCAGCTTGGGGGTGTCGGCACAGATACGCAGTATTTT. Translated: CASSQLGGVGTDTQYF.

This clonotype was counted ten times or more. This chain links TRBV5-1 with TRBJ2-3; D is unclear. The length of the CDR3 is 16 residues. V gave up 1 base and J gave up 0 bases, with 12 bases separating them. Germline V lookup: CDR1 SGHRS, CDR2 YFSETQ. The CDR3 nucleotides read TGCGCCAGCAGCTTGACGAGAAAAAGTAGCACAGATACGCAGTATTTT. It specifies CASSLTRKSSTDTQYF.

Details on this clonotype: Since a much larger clone is just one base distant, this may be a read error. The V and J genes are TRBV5-1 and TRBJ1-4, with D tentatively TRBD1 (5 bases). Germline assignment: CDR1 SGHRS and CDR2 YFSETQ. Trimming took 2 bases from V and 7 from J, leaving 15 bases between them. The CDR3 has 15 residues. This chain's CDR3 is CASSLRTAQGEKLFF. CDR3 bases: TGCGCCAGCAGCTTAAGGACCGCCCAGGGTGAAAAACTGTTTTTT.

Details on this clonotype: This may be a read error, as it is one base from a much larger clone. CDR3 in DNA: TGTGTCAGTCGGTTGACGGTCGGGTCCTACAATGAGCAGTTCTTC. It translates to CVSRLTVGSYNEQFF. The V gene is TRBV19, the J gene TRBJ2-1; no firm D call. CDR1 is LNHDA, CDR2 SQIVND, per germline (reference sequence). CDR3 size: 15 residues.

J is TRBJ2-7 and V is TRBV5-1, with unresolved D. Trimming pared 0 bases from V and 0 bases from J, leaving 22 bases between. In germline, CDR1 is SGHRS, CDR2 YFSETQ. The CDR3 runs 19 residues. The CDR3 nucleotides read TGCGCCAGCAGCTTGGCGCTGGTTGGTCCGTGCCTGAGCTCCTACGAGCAGTACTTC. Translation gives CASSLALVGPCLSSYEQYF. Based on the CDR3 plus reference TRBV5-1 and TRBJ2-7, the full variable domain is KAGVTQTPRYLIKTRGQQVTLSCSPISGHRSVSWYQQTPGQGLQFLFEYFSETQRNKGNFPGRFSGRQFSNSRSEMNVSTLELGDSALYLCASSLALVGPCLSSYEQYFGPGTRLTVT.

The CDR3 sequence is CSVVDLWGEASGNTIYF. Here the CDR3 DNA reads TGCAGCGTTGTTGATCTTTGGGGGGAAGCCTCTGGAAACACCATATATTTT. The V and J genes are TRBV29-1 and TRBJ1-3, with a weak D call TRBD1 (5 bases). The CDR3 is 17 amino acids. Germline CDR1 reads SQVTM; CDR2 reads ANQGSEA. V was trimmed by 4 bases and J by 0 bases, leaving 19 bases between them. The whole variable domain, filled in from reference TRBV29-1 and TRBJ1-3, reads SAVISQKPSRDICQRGTSLTIQCQVDSQVTMMFWYRQQPGQSLTLIATANQGSEATYESGFVIDKFPISRPNLTFSTLTVSNMSPEDSSIYLCSVVDLWGEASGNTIYFGEGSWLTVV.

This clonotype was counted between two and nine times. The V and J genes are TRBV6-2 or TRBV6-3 and TRBJ2-5; possible D gene TRBD2, 6 bases. CDR1 and CDR2 (germline): MNHEY, SVGEGT. The CDR3 extends over 14 amino acids. With 1 base removed from V and 1 base from J, the gap between germline ends came to 7 bases. The CDR3 sequence is CASSYWTIQETQYF. The CDR3 DNA reads TGTGCCAGCAGTTACTGGACTATCCAAGAGACCCAGTACTTC.

This clonotype was seen ten or more times. The chain has TRBV28 and TRBJ2-3, with D maybe TRBD2 (5 bases). The CDR3 runs 13 residues. The germline CDR1 and CDR2 sequences are MDHEN and SYDVKM. Trimming stripped 6 bases from V and 6 bases from J, with 13 bases between. The DNA of the CDR3 is TGTGCCAGCAGCCTCCAGAGGGCGGATACGCAGTATTTT. It encodes CASSLQRADTQYF.

The rearrangement uses TRBV7-2 and TRBJ1-2; D call uncertain. Trimming removed 5 bases from V and 4 bases from J, with 14 bases in between. This CDR3 spans 14 amino acids. CDR1 is SGHTA and CDR2 is FQGNSA in the germline V gene. This CDR3 is CASSPPPPSYGYTF. In DNA form, the CDR3 reads TGTGCCAGCAGCCCCCCACCCCCCAGCTATGGCTACACCTTC.

The rearrangement uses TRBV7-9 and TRBJ2-2, with 7 bases identical to TRBD2. The CDR3 length is 16 residues. V trimming: 5 bases; J trimming: 4 bases; junction bases outside the gene matches: 10. Germline V gives CDR1 SEHNR, CDR2 FQNEAQ (reference sequence). The CDR3 here is CASSARGAGITGELFF. CDR3 coding DNA: TGTGCCAGCAGCGCAAGAGGAGCGGGGATCACCGGGGAGCTGTTTTTT.

Concerning this clonotype: A clone one base away is much larger, so this may be a read error. The CDR3, as DNA: TGCAGCATCCCACGCCCCCCAGATACGCAGCATTTT. Its translation: CSIPRPPDTQHF. The gene calls are TRBV29-1 and TRBJ2-3; D is ambiguous. The J call may be in error: the DNA end matches TRBJ1-5 better. Germline values: CDR1 SQVTM, CDR2 ANQGSEA. The length of the CDR3 is 12 residues.

V gene TRBV13 combines with J gene TRBJ2-7, with 9 bases matching TRBD1. CDR3 size: 16 residues. The germline V gene has CDR1 PRHDT and CDR2 FYEKMQ (reference sequence). V shed 4 bases and J 5 bases; nucleotides not matched to a gene: 12. CDR3: CASSSRTGVLLDEQYF. The CDR3 DNA follows: TGTGCCAGCAGCTCTAGGACAGGGGTACTCTTGGACGAGCAGTACTTC.